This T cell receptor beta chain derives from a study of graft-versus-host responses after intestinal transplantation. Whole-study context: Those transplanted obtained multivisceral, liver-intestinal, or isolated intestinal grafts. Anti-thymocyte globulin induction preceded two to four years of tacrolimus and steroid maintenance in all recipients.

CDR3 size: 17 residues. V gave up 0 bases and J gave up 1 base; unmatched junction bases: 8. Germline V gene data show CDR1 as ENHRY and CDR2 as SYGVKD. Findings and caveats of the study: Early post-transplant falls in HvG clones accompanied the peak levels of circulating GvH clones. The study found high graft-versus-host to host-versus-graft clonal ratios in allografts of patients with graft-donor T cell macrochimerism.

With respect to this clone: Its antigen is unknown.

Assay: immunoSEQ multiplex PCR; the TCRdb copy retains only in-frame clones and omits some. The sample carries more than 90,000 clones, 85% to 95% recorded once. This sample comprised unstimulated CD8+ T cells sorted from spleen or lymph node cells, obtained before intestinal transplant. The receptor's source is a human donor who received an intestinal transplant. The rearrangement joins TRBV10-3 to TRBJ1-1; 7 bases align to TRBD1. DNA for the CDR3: TGTGCCATCAGTGAGTCGAGGGGGCATATCCGGAACACTGAAGCTTTCTTT. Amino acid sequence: CAISESRGHIRNTEAFF.